Listed below are T cell receptor beta chains from one sample, sequenced in a study of T-cell memory formation after mild COVID-19. TCRdb re-derived calls from the 5' RACE reads in MiXCR, one entry per CDR3 protein. The table lists about 270,000 distinct CDR3 sequences, roughly 18% of them singletons. The sequencing sample was made of PBMCs or a T cell subset sorted from them (not recorded which). These receptors all come from a man aged 18 to 30 who had mild COVID-19 (a few samples of this study predate the infection). Cell type and time point are not known. Each CDR3 is given with its conserved first and last residue. A D gene is named only where the DNA matches it firmly. Clone size, where shown, is once, few, many, or a class for clones that have expanded.

TRBV27	few	TRBJ2-4	NA	CASSFSKLAKNIQYF	TGTGCCAGCAGTTTCTCTAAGCTAGCCAAAAACATTCAGTACTTC
TRBV6-1	NA	TRBJ2-6	TRBD1	CASSESLGQGARGANVLTF	TGTGCCAGCAGTGAATCCCTTGGACAGGGGGCGCGAGGGGCCAACGTCCTGACTTTC
TRBV5-1	few	TRBJ2-5	NA	CASSRVSQETQYF	TGCGCCAGCAGCCGCGTCTCCCAAGAGACCCAGTACTTC
TRBV29-1	NA	TRBJ1-5	NA	CSVEIGKAQHF	TGCAGCGTTGAAATCGGGAAGGCCCAGCATTTT
TRBV30	few	TRBJ2-5	NA	CAWSVGWAAQYF	TGTGCCTGGAGTGTAGGATGGGCCGCTCAGTACTTC
TRBV4-2	many	TRBJ2-1	NA	CASSQDRQGRYNEQFF	TGTGCCAGCAGCCAAGATCGGCAGGGGAGATACAATGAGCAGTTCTTC
TRBV29-1	few	TRBJ2-1	TRBD1	CSVAGTGGNEQFF	TGCAGCGTTGCCGGGACAGGGGGCAATGAGCAGTTCTTC
TRBV4-3	few	TRBJ2-1	TRBD2	CASSQDLGLAGDYEQFF	TGCGCCAGCAGCCAAGACCTGGGGCTAGCGGGGGACTATGAGCAGTTCTTC
TRBV3-1	few	TRBJ2-2	NA	CASSPRFGRPNTGELFF	TGTGCCAGCAGCCCCAGGTTCGGCAGACCGAACACCGGGGAGCTGTTTTTT
TRBV29-1	few	TRBJ2-4	NA	CSVEDVTGPRDIQYF	TGCAGCGTTGAAGATGTAACGGGGCCCCGAGACATTCAGTACTTC
TRBV6-2/TRBV6-3	NA	TRBJ2-4	NA	CASSYSGPGNIQYF	TGTGCCAGCAGTTACTCAGGCCCAGGGAACATTCAGTACTTC
TRBV6-5	NA	TRBJ2-7	TRBD2	CASSYGTSGEYEQYF	TGTGCCAGCAGCTACGGGACTAGCGGGGAGTACGAGCAGTACTTC
TRBV5-1	few	TRBJ2-1	TRBD1	CASSFQGEYNEQFF	TGCGCCAGCAGCTTTCAGGGGGAATACAATGAGCAGTTCTTC
TRBV3-2	NA	TRBJ1-2	NA	CASSQDFPGCGYTF	TGTGCCAGCAGCCAAGATTTTCCGGGATGTGGCTACACCTTC
TRBV4-2	few	TRBJ2-1	NA	CASSQGPGLLQFF	TGTGCCAGCAGCCAAGGCCCGGGACTCCTTCAGTTCTTC
TRBV4-1	few	TRBJ2-1	TRBD2	CASSQALAGAGEQFF	TGCGCCAGCAGCCAAGCTCTAGCGGGGGCAGGTGAGCAGTTCTTC
TRBV4-2	NA	TRBJ2-1	NA	CASSRNDEQFF	TGTGCCAGCAGCCGAAACGATGAGCAGTTCTTC
TRBV2	NA	TRBJ1-1	NA	CASKSQGGTEAFF	TGTGCCAGCAAGTCCCAGGGTGGGACTGAAGCTTTCTTT
TRBV6-5	NA	TRBJ2-5	NA	CASRETWEQETQYF	TGTGCCAGCAGGGAGACATGGGAACAAGAGACCCAGTACTTC
TRBV5-1	many	TRBJ2-1	TRBD2	CASSQGLAGEGEQFF	TGCGCCAGCAGCCAGGGACTAGCGGGGGAGGGGGAGCAGTTCTTC
TRBV6-5	few	TRBJ1-2	TRBD1	CASPRDRSNYGYTF	TGTGCCAGTCCGCGGGACAGGAGTAACTATGGCTACACCTTC
TRBV6-5	NA	TRBJ2-2	NA	CASRSGTPNTGELFF	TGTGCCAGCAGATCCGGGACACCGAACACCGGGGAGCTGTTTTTT
TRBV6-2/TRBV6-3	NA	TRBJ1-1	TRBD1	CASRNPGQGAIGSTEAFF	TGTGCCAGCAGAAATCCGGGACAGGGGGCAATCGGATCCACTGAAGCTTTCTTT
TRBV6-6	NA	TRBJ2-2	NA	CASSHWTPPNTGELFF	TGTGCCAGCAGCCATTGGACACCCCCGAACACCGGGGAGCTGTTTTTT
TRBV20-1	few	TRBJ2-7	NA	CSAQDGRGYEQYF	TGCAGTGCTCAGGACGGCAGGGGCTACGAGCAGTACTTC
TRBV18	NA	TRBJ1-1	NA	CASLDSGAEAFF	TGTGCCAGCCTAGACAGTGGGGCTGAAGCTTTCTTT
TRBV7-2	NA	TRBJ2-5	NA	CASSLLRGQETQYF	TGTGCCAGCAGCTTACTTCGGGGGCAAGAGACCCAGTACTTC
TRBV20-1	few	TRBJ1-3	NA	CSARDPSSNTIYF	TGCAGTGCTAGAGATCCTAGTTCAAACACCATATATTTT
TRBV29-1	many	TRBJ1-5	NA	CSVEESGGNQPQHF	TGCAGCGTTGAAGAAAGCGGGGGCAATCAGCCCCAGCATTTT
TRBV5-1	few	TRBJ2-7	NA	CASSLGASTYEQYF	TGCGCCAGCAGCTTGGGGGCGTCAACCTACGAGCAGTACTTC
TRBV5-1	NA	TRBJ2-5	NA	CASSFSRVVRETQYF	TGCGCCAGCAGCTTCAGCAGGGTAGTTCGGGAGACCCAGTACTTC
TRBV12-3/TRBV12-4	few	TRBJ2-1	NA	CASLGQHNEQFF	TGTGCCAGCTTGGGTCAGCACAATGAGCAGTTCTTC
TRBV20-1	many	TRBJ2-3	TRBD2	CSAERGATDTQYF	TGCAGTGCCGAGCGGGGAGCTACAGATACGCAGTATTTT
TRBV7-3	NA	TRBJ2-6	NA	CASSLNPLGDSGANVLTF	TGTGCCAGCAGCTTAAACCCCCTTGGTGACTCTGGGGCCAACGTCCTGACTTTC
TRBV6-4	NA	TRBJ2-6	NA	CASSDSPGGSGANVLTF	TGTGCCAGCAGTGACTCCCCCGGGGGCTCTGGGGCCAACGTCCTGACTTTC
TRBV12-3/TRBV12-4	NA	TRBJ2-3	NA	CASRTLGDPDTQYF	TGTGCCAGCAGAACCCTTGGGGATCCAGATACGCAGTATTTT
TRBV12-3/TRBV12-4	NA	TRBJ2-7	NA	CAQLRQTYEQYF	TGTGCCCAGCTCCGCCAGACCTACGAGCAGTACTTC
TRBV12-3/TRBV12-4	few	TRBJ2-5	NA	CASSPGQAQETQYF	TGTGCCAGCAGTCCCGGACAAGCTCAAGAGACCCAGTACTTC
TRBV7-9	few	TRBJ2-4	NA	CASSFSMMRHPKNIQYF	TGTGCCAGCAGCTTTAGTATGATGAGACACCCCAAAAACATTCAGTACTTC
TRBV6-5	few	TRBJ2-1	NA	CASSYSNTGAVDEQFF	TGTGCCAGCAGTTACTCGAATACGGGGGCCGTCGATGAGCAGTTCTTC
TRBV5-1	few	TRBJ1-4	TRBD1	CASTTGPLDEKLFF	TGCGCCAGCACGACAGGGCCGTTAGATGAAAAACTGTTTTTT
TRBV5-1	NA	TRBJ2-5	NA	CASRLGISQETQYF	TGCGCCAGCAGATTGGGGATCAGTCAAGAGACCCAGTACTTC
TRBV6-2/TRBV6-3	few	TRBJ1-1	TRBD1	CASSSGQGKTEAFF	TGTGCCAGCAGCTCCGGACAGGGGAAGACTGAAGCTTTCTTT
TRBV5-5	few	TRBJ1-1	TRBD1	CASRMQGVDTEAFF	TGTGCCAGCAGGATGCAGGGGGTTGACACTGAAGCTTTCTTT
TRBV20-1	NA	TRBJ1-3	NA	CSARDISGNTIYF	TGCAGTGCCAGGGACATCTCTGGAAACACCATATATTTT
TRBV4-1	few	TRBJ1-2	TRBD1	CASSQYRQGYGYTF	TGCGCCAGCAGCCAGTATCGACAGGGCTATGGCTACACCTTC
TRBV9	NA	TRBJ2-3	TRBD2	CASSPGGAADTQYF	TGTGCCAGCTCGCCCGGGGGGGCCGCAGATACGCAGTATTTT
TRBV27	few	TRBJ1-6	TRBD1	CASSSQEGQGSSPLHF	TGTGCCAGCAGTTCCCAGGAAGGACAGGGCAGTTCACCCCTCCACTTT
TRBV12-3/TRBV12-4	NA	TRBJ2-1	TRBD2	CASVLQKSGELFF	TGTGCCAGCGTACTTCAAAAAAGCGGGGAGCTGTTCTTC